Shown below are 8 T cell receptor beta chains from a single sample sequenced in a study of blood T cell repertoires in COVID-19. The data were produced by immunoSEQ multiplex PCR, yet TCRdb's version contains in-frame clones alone and is incomplete. The data hold over 250,000 clones, with around 87% observed a single time. The sample comprised peripheral blood. These receptors all come from a woman between 35 and 50 years old who had recovered from COVID-19.

This chain connects TRBV7-9 to TRBJ1-5; no definite D call. Germline CDR1 SEHNR, CDR2 FQNEAQ (reference sequence). The CDR3 is made up of 15 amino acids. Trimming took off 1 base at V and 1 base at J, with 8 bases between the two ends. CDR3 residues: CASSLGGSSNQPQHF. For the CDR3, the DNA is TGTGCCAGCAGCTTAGGAGGGAGCAGCAATCAGCCCCAGCATTTT.

CDR3 sequence: CASSPRTVEGNQPQHF. In DNA, the CDR3 is TGCGCCAGCAGCCCCCGGACAGTGGAGGGCAATCAGCCCCAGCATTTT. This chain connects TRBV4-1 to TRBJ1-5, with a weak D call TRBD1 (6 bases). The germline V and J ends were trimmed by 4 bases and 2 bases, with 15 bases remaining between them. This CDR3 comprises 16 residues. Germline values: CDR1 MGHRA, CDR2 YSYEKL.

This clone has only one observation. The V and J genes are TRBV28 and TRBJ2-7; 7 nucleotides match TRBD2. The germline V gene encodes CDR1 MDHEN and CDR2 SYDVKM. CDR3 size: 17 residues. The ends lost 0 bases at V and 6 bases at J; junction bases unmatched: 14. CDR3 in amino acids: CASSLWGGDSQPSEQYF. CDR3 nucleotide sequence: TGTGCCAGCAGTTTATGGGGGGGGGACTCCCAACCCTCCGAGCAGTACTTC.

The V and J genes are TRBV19 and TRBJ1-6, with D possibly being TRBD1 (5 bases). The germline CDR1 and CDR2 sequences are LNHDA and SQIVND (reference sequence). V lost 6 bases to trimming and J lost 4 bases, with 13 bases between them. This CDR3 region has 15 residues. The CDR3 DNA is TGTGCCAGTAGGAGGGAGGGGCTGTATAATTCACCCCTCCACTTT. It specifies CASRREGLYNSPLHF.

The chain employs TRBV7-3 and TRBJ2-7; D gene unclear. Germline lookup yields CDR1 SGHTA and CDR2 FQGTGA. V was shortened by 5 bases and J by 4 bases, with 18 bases between the two germline ends. The CDR3 is 15 residues long. Written as DNA, the CDR3 is TGTGCCAGCAGCCCGGAACAAGCGTCGGTATACGAGCAGTACTTC. Amino acids: CASSPEQASVYEQYF.

This chain connects TRBV24-1 to TRBJ2-5; D might be TRBD1 (6 bases). With 9 bases removed from V and 5 bases from J, the gap between germline ends came to 15 bases. This CDR3 has 13 amino acids. CDR1 and CDR2 from the germline V gene are KGHDR and SFDVKD. CDR3: CATSGTSGETQYF. The CDR3 DNA reads as TGTGCCACCTCAGGGACATCCGGGGAGACCCAGTACTTC.

The chain carries TRBV9 and TRBJ2-1; 9 bases align to TRBD1. The J segment lost 6 bases and the V segment lost 1 base, leaving 5 bases of the junction unmatched. CDR1 is SGDLS, CDR2 YYNGEE, per germline. The CDR3 totals 15 residues. Here the CDR3 reads CASSVSRTGVNEQFF. In DNA form, the CDR3 reads TGTGCCAGCAGCGTAAGTCGGACAGGGGTCAATGAGCAGTTCTTC.

V is TRBV3-1 (or the pseudogene TRBV3-2) and J is TRBJ2-2, with a weak D call TRBD1 (6 bases). The CDR3 contains 16 residues. V shed 1 base and J shed 8 bases, with 17 bases lying between them. The germline gives CDR1 LGHDT, CDR2 YNNKEL (reference sequence). The CDR3 sequence is CASSQGRHRVLGELFF. In nucleotides, the CDR3 is TGTGCCAGCAGCCAAGGTCGGCACAGGGTTTTGGGGGAGCTGTTTTTT.